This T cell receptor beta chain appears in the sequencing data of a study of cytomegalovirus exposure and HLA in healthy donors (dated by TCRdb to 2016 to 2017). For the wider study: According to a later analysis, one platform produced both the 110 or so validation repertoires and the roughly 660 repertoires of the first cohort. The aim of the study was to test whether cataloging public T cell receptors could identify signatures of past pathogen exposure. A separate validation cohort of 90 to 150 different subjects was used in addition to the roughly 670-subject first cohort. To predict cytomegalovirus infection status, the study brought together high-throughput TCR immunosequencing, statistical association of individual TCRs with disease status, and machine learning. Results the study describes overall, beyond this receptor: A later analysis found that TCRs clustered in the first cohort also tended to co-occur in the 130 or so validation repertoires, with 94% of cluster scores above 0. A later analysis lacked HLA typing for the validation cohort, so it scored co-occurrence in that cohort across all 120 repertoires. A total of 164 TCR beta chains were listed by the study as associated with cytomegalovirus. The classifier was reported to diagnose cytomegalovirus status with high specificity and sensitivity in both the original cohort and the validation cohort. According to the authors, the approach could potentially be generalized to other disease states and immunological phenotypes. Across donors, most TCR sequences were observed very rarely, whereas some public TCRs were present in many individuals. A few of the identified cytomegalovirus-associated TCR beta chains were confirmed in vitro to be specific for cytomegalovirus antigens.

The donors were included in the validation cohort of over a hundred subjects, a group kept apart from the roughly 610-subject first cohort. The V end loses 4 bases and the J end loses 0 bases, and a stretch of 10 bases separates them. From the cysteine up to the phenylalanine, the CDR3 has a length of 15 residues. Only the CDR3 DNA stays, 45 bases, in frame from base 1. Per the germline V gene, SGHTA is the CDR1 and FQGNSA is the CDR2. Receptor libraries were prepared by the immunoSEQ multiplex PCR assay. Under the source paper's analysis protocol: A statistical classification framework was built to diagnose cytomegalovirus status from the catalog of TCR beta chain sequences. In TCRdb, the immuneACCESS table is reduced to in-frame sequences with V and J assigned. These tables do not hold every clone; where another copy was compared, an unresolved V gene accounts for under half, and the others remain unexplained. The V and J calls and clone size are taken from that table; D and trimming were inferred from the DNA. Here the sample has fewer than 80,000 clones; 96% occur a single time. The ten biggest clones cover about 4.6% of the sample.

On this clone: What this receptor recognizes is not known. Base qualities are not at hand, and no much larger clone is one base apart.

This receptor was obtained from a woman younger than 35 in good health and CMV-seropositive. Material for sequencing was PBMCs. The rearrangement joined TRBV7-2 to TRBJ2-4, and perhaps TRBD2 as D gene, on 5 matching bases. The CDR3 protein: CASSSRTLAKNIQYF. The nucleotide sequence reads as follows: TGTGCCAGCAGCTCTCGGACTTTAGCCAAAAACATTCAGTACTTC.